Below are 15 T cell receptor beta chains sequenced from a single sample in a study of blood T cell repertoires in COVID-19. Measured with immunoSEQ multiplex PCR; TCRdb has only the in-frame clones, and not every one. The sample consists of about 140,000 clones, about 74% of them appearing once. The sample was peripheral blood. The source of these receptors is a man over 45 with acute or convalescent COVID-19.

This clone was recorded many times. The chain combines TRBV4-2 with TRBJ2-1, with 11 bases fitting TRBD1. J was trimmed by 6 bases and V by 5 bases; bases with no gene match: 12. The CDR3 runs 17 residues. Germline values: CDR1 LGHNA, CDR2 YNFKEQ. The DNA for the CDR3 is TGTGCCAGCAGCGGACGCACTCCGGGACAGGGGGTCAATGAGCAGTTCTTC. As protein: CASSGRTPGQGVNEQFF.

The CDR3 sequence: CASSPGTGYNYGYTF. The CDR3 nucleotides are TGTGCCAGCAGCCCCGGGACAGGTTATAACTATGGCTACACCTTC. The chain joins TRBV7-8 to TRBJ1-2, with 8 bases lining up with TRBD1. Trimming took 5 bases from V and 1 from J; bases not matched to a gene: 6. CDR3 size: 15 residues. The germline V gene has CDR1 SGHVS and CDR2 FQNEAQ.

The chain couples TRBV9 to TRBJ1-1, with a possible D match to TRBD1 (5 bases). The V gene lost 4 bases and the J gene lost 0 bases, with 13 bases spanning the gap. The CDR3 loop spans 15 amino acids. Germline CDR1 is SGDLS and CDR2 is YYNGEE. The CDR3 region is CASSPLGAVNTEAFF. The CDR3 DNA is TGTGCCAGCAGCCCACTTGGGGCGGTGAACACTGAAGCTTTCTTT.

J is TRBJ1-5 and V is TRBV5-5, with 8 nucleotides matching TRBD1. This CDR3 is built from 16 residues. Unmatched junction bases numbered 4, after V lost 2 bases and J lost 0 bases. Germline V gives CDR1 SGHKS, CDR2 YYEKEE (reference sequence). CDR3 nucleotides: TGTGCCAGCAGCTTCGCAGGGGGCTATAGCAATCAGCCCCAGCATTTT. Amino acid sequence: CASSFAGGYSNQPQHF.

This chain connects TRBV18 to TRBJ2-3; 8 bases line up with TRBD2. CDR3 length: 16 amino acids. J gave up 2 bases and V 2 bases, and 6 bases lay outside the gene matches. Germline V gene data show CDR1 as KGHSH and CDR2 as LQKENI. CDR3 sequence: CASSPGSSGSTDTQYF. CDR3 bases: TGTGCCAGCTCACCAGGCTCTAGCGGGTCCACAGATACGCAGTATTTT.

The V and J genes are TRBV2 and TRBJ2-4; 9 bases map to TRBD2. Germline V gene data show CDR1 as SNHLY and CDR2 as FYNNEI. CDR3 length: 16 residues. V lost 3 bases and J lost 6; bases outside the gene matches: 9. CDR3 residues: CASSEGGGGAGNIQYF. As DNA, the CDR3 is TGTGCCAGCAGTGAGGGAGGCGGGGGGGCCGGAAACATTCAGTACTTC.

V and J are TRBV5-1 and TRBJ1-5; TRBD1 aligns across 8 bases. CDR1 and CDR2 (germline): SGHRS, YFSETQ. This CDR3 spans 16 amino acids. V was pared by 0 bases and J by 0 bases, with 2 bases of the junction left unmatched. CDR3 in amino acids: CASSLEGQGSNQPQHF. CDR3 in DNA: TGCGCCAGCAGCTTGGAAGGACAGGGTAGCAATCAGCCCCAGCATTTT.

The chain uses TRBV30 and TRBJ1-5; unclear D gene. CDR3 length: 14 amino acids. V was trimmed by 2 bases and J by 7 bases, leaving 15 bases between them. The germline CDR1 and CDR2 sequences are GTSNPN and SVGIG (reference sequence). This CDR3 is CAWSLRAPGQPQHF. CDR3 nucleotides: TGTGCCTGGAGTTTGCGGGCCCCAGGACAGCCCCAGCATTTT.

This chain connects TRBV21-1 to TRBJ2-5; TRBD2, as called in the table, went unchecked against the DNA. TRBV21-1 is termed a pseudogene. The CDR3 length is 16 residues. DNA for the CDR3: TGTGCCAGCAGCAAAGTGGAGCGGGGGCCTCAAGAGACCCAGTACTTC. Protein sequence: CASSKVERGPQETQYF.

The chain uses TRBV9 and TRBJ2-3; 7 bases map to TRBD2. Germline V lookup: CDR1 SGDLS, CDR2 YYNGEE. This CDR3 comprises 16 residues. After removal of 0 bases from V and 2 bases from J, the junction contained 6 bases not matched to a gene. CDR3 in amino acids: CASSVAGGTDTDTQYF. CDR3 sequence (DNA): TGTGCCAGCAGCGTAGCGGGGGGAACCGACACAGATACGCAGTATTTT.

The chain recombines TRBV9 with TRBJ2-2; TRBD2 matches 8 bases. This CDR3 is built from 16 residues. CDR1 is SGDLS and CDR2 is YYNGEE in the germline V gene. V lost 0 bases, J lost 3 bases, and 4 bases stayed unmatched. The CDR3 protein is CASSVGAGGYTGELFF. In DNA, the CDR3 is TGTGCCAGCAGCGTAGGGGCGGGGGGATACACCGGGGAGCTGTTTTTT.

This clone was recorded once. The genes are TRBV29-1 and TRBJ1-1; a possible D gene is TRBD1 (6 bases). The CDR3 spans 15 residues. Trimming cost V 6 bases and J 1 base, with 18 bases left between them. Looked up from germline, CDR1 is SQVTM and CDR2 is ANQGSEA. The CDR3 DNA sequence: TGCAGCGTCGCCTGGACAGTCGAAAGGAACACTGAAGCTTTCTTT. It is translated as CSVAWTVERNTEAFF.

This chain joins TRBV28 and TRBJ1-3; 8 bases are shared with TRBD1. V lost 10 bases to trimming and J lost 0 bases; unmatched junction nucleotides: 8. The CDR3 runs to 15 residues. The germline CDR1 and CDR2 sequences are MDHEN and SYDVKM. CDR3 DNA: TGTGCCACCCGGACAGGGTCAAACTCTGGAAACACCATATATTTT. Residues: CATRTGSNSGNTIYF.

This clone was seen just once. The CDR3 is CASSESYRDRFRIVSGNTIYF. The DNA of the CDR3 is TGTGCCAGCAGTGAATCTTACCGGGACAGGTTCCGTATAGTCTCTGGAAACACCATATATTTT. V gene TRBV6-1 combines with J gene TRBJ1-3, with TRBD1 identical over 8 bases. CDR3 size: 21 residues. Germline CDR1 is MNHNS and CDR2 is SASEGT. V dropped 2 bases and J dropped 0; count of bases not matched to a gene: 18.

There are a few counts of this clone. The chain is built from TRBV27 and TRBJ1-1, with D unresolved. CDR1 and CDR2 (germline): MNHEY, SMNVEV (reference sequence). This CDR3 is 15 amino acids long. V dropped 3 bases and J dropped 0 bases, with 11 bases sitting between them. CDR3 region: CASSFLALMNTEAFF. CDR3 in DNA: TGTGCCAGCAGTTTTTTGGCCCTCATGAACACTGAAGCTTTCTTT.